Below are 7 T cell receptor beta chains sequenced from a single sample in a study of cytomegalovirus exposure and HLA in healthy donors. PCR used 60 Vbeta primers and 13 Jbeta primers. Measured with immunoSEQ multiplex PCR; TCRdb has only the in-frame clones, and not every one. In the table there are 310,000 or so clones, approximately 90% of which are singletons. The material sequenced was PBMCs. These receptor sequences come from a woman under 30 in good health and CMV-seronegative.

The chain recombines TRBV25-1 with TRBJ1-1; TRBD1 matches at 7 bases. This CDR3 has 15 residues. V shed 6 bases, J shed 2 bases, and the junction held 9 bases outside the gene matches. Germline V gene lookup returns CDR1 MGHDK and CDR2 SYGVNS. CDR3 protein: CASRGDSLLNTEAFF. CDR3 DNA sequence: TGTGCCAGCAGGGGGGACAGCCTTCTTAACACTGAAGCTTTCTTT.

Details on this clone: Germline and junction disagree at one end, which may indicate a read error. Other DNA sequences in this sample translate to the same CDR3. The chain couples TRBV6-1 to TRBJ1-6; D gene unclear. The germline CDR1 and CDR2 sequences are MNHNS and SASEGT. The CDR3 is 14 residues long. This CDR3 is CASTRSSYNSPLHF. Written as DNA, the CDR3 is TGTGCCAGCACTAGAAGCTCCTATAATTCCCCCCTCCACTTT.

The chain combines TRBV10-3 with TRBJ2-5; possibly TRBD1 for D (6 bases). V was cut by 5 bases and J by 1 base, with 14 bases left in between. Germline V lookup: CDR1 ENHRY, CDR2 SYGVKD. The CDR3 has 15 residues. The CDR3 DNA reads TGTGCCATCAGTCAGGGGACAAAACCCCAAGAGACCCAGTACTTC. Its translation: CAISQGTKPQETQYF.

CDR3 bases: TGTGCCAGCAGCGTAGAACCCCCGGGGATAGGGAGGAACAATGAGCAGTTCTTC. Amino acids: CASSVEPPGIGRNNEQFF. The V and J genes are TRBV9 and TRBJ2-1, with D maybe TRBD2 (6 bases). Looked up from germline, CDR1 is SGDLS and CDR2 is YYNGEE. Trimming cost V 0 bases and J 5 bases, with 21 bases left between them. This CDR3 is built from 18 residues.

The gene calls are TRBV5-4 and TRBJ1-1, with 9 bases matching TRBD1. The V gene's germline CDR1 is SGHNT and CDR2 YYREEE (reference sequence). The CDR3 covers 13 residues. Unmatched junction bases numbered 7, after V lost 6 bases and J lost 7 bases. The CDR3 coding sequence is TGTGCCAGCAAGACAGGGGGGGGCGGTGAAGCTTTCTTT. It is translated as CASKTGGGGEAFF.

This clone has just a few counts. V is TRBV9 and J is TRBJ1-3; D remains ambiguous. CDR3 length equals 21 residues. Trimming left V 0 bases short and J 0 bases short, with 25 bases between. Germline V CDR1 and CDR2: SGDLS, YYNGEE. This CDR3 reads CASSVALVSDPSSYSGNTIYF. Here the CDR3 DNA reads TGTGCCAGCAGCGTAGCGCTTGTCTCGGACCCCTCTAGCTACTCTGGAAACACCATATATTTT.

This clone was seen once. This chain joins TRBV9 and TRBJ2-3; 12 nucleotides match TRBD2. Germline-derived CDR1 and CDR2 are SGDLS and YYNGEE. The CDR3 covers 15 residues. The J segment lost 6 bases and the V segment lost 2 bases, leaving 4 bases of the junction unmatched. CDR3 DNA: TGTGCCAGCAGCGTCCGGACTAGCGGGGCGGATACGCAGTATTTT. This sequence encodes CASSVRTSGADTQYF.